Listed below are T cell receptor beta chains from one sample, sequenced in a study of PD-L1 blockade in urothelial cancer. Sequencing used immunoSEQ multiplex PCR; TCRdb keeps in-frame clones, though not all of them. The data hold around 130,000 clones, with roughly 84% observed a single time. Sequencing was performed on PBMCs, taken around atezolizumab (anti-PD-L1) treatment. The receptors originated from a man aged 45-65 years with urothelial cancer. Each CDR3 is given with its conserved first and last residue. D genes are given only for firm matches. Where a row states a size, it is once, few, many or the class of an expanded clone; other rows omit it.

clone_size,d_call,v_call,j_call,cdr3_nt,cdr3_aa
-,TRBD2,TRBV7-8,TRBJ2-7,TGTGCCAGCAGCGGGAGGGACCCTGGACCCTACGAGCAGTACTTC,CASSGRDPGPYEQYF
few,-,TRBV15,TRBJ1-1,TGTGCCACCAGCAGAGATCTTCCCGCTGAAGCTTTCTTT,CATSRDLPAEAFF
-,TRBD2,TRBV7-9,TRBJ2-5,TGTGCCAGCAGCTTAGTCCCTAGCGGGAGGGAGACCCAGTACTTC,CASSLVPSGRETQYF
-,-,TRBV7-9,TRBJ2-7,TGTGCCAGCAGCAAACAGGATTACGAGCAGTACTTC,CASSKQDYEQYF
-,TRBD2,TRBV7-2,TRBJ2-5,TGTGCCAGCAGCTTAGGGGTAGTGAGCGGGGCTCAAGAGACCCAGTACTTC,CASSLGVVSGAQETQYF
-,-,TRBV10-3,TRBJ1-1,TGTGCCATCAGTGAAACAGGGTTGGACACTGAAGCTTTCTTT,CAISETGLDTEAFF
-,TRBD1,TRBV5-1,TRBJ2-2,TGCGCCAGCAGCCATCCCCGGGACAGGGATACCGGGGAGCTGTTTTTT,CASSHPRDRDTGELFF
-,TRBD2,TRBV4-2,TRBJ2-1,TGTGCCAGCAGCCAAGAACCGGGAGGGAGCTCCTACAATGAGCAGTTCTTC,CASSQEPGGSSYNEQFF
-,TRBD1,TRBV9,TRBJ2-3,TGTGCCAGCAGCGTAGAGGGGGCGAGAACAGATACGCAGTATTTT,CASSVEGARTDTQYF
once,-,TRBV15,TRBJ2-1,TGTGCCACCAGCCGCGTGGAGTACAATGAGCAGTTCTTC,CATSRVEYNEQFF
-,TRBD2,TRBV7-8,TRBJ2-7,TGTGCCAGCAGCTCCGGGACTAGTCTCTTCCACGAGCAGTACTTC,CASSSGTSLFHEQYF
-,-,TRBV6-6,TRBJ2-7,TGTGCCAGCAGCCCGGACTATTTGAAAACCTACGAGCAGTACTTC,CASSPDYLKTYEQYF
-,-,TRBV23-1,TRBJ2-7,TGCGCCAGCAGTCAAAGGGGGTACGAGCAGTACTTC,CASSQRGYEQYF
-,TRBD2,TRBV7-2,TRBJ2-7,TGTGCCAGCAGCTTAGGACTAGCCGCCGGCTTCGAGCAGTACTTC,CASSLGLAAGFEQYF
-,TRBD2,TRBV19,TRBJ2-3,TGTGCCAGTAGTACCGCCGGGACTAGCCCAGATACGCAGTATTTT,CASSTAGTSPDTQYF
-,TRBD1,TRBV5-1,TRBJ2-7,TGCGCCAGCAGCTTCGGACAGGACTACGAGCAGTACTTC,CASSFGQDYEQYF
-,TRBD1,TRBV29-1,TRBJ1-2,TGCAGCGCCACAGGGGCGATTAACTATGGCTACACCTTC,CSATGAINYGYTF
-,-,TRBV5-4,TRBJ1-3,TGTGCCAGCAGCGAGGGGGGAGCGGGGGCGTCTGGAAACACCATATATTTT,CASSEGGAGASGNTIYF
-,TRBD1,TRBV19,TRBJ2-5,TGTGCCAGTGCCAGACAGGGCCGGGAGACCCAGTACTTC,CASARQGRETQYF
-,TRBD1,TRBV23-1,TRBJ1-1,TGCGCCAGCAGTCAGAGGACAGGGGGAGGGAACACTGAAGCTTTCTTT,CASSQRTGGGNTEAFF
-,-,TRBV4-2,TRBJ1-1,TGTGCCAGCAGCCAAGGCCTGAAACTTCTAGATGAAGCTTTCTTT,CASSQGLKLLDEAFF
-,-,TRBV7-8,TRBJ1-5,TGTGCCAGCAGTTTAAACAATCGCCCCTCGCCCCAGCATTTT,CASSLNNRPSPQHF
-,-,TRBV25-1,TRBJ2-7,TGTGCCAGCAGTCGGCACGGAGGCTACGAGCAGTACTTC,CASSRHGGYEQYF
-,TRBD1,TRBV25-1,TRBJ1-1,TGTGCCAGCAGGGACAGGACGAACACTGAAGCTTTCTTT,CASRDRTNTEAFF
-,-,TRBV7-6,TRBJ1-3,TGTGCCAGCAGCTGGGGGGACACCATATATTTT,CASSWGDTIYF
-,-,TRBV7-7,TRBJ2-7,TGTGCTAGCAGCTTAGGGCCGGGGAGTGCCTACGAGCAGTACTTC,CASSLGPGSAYEQYF
-,-,TRBV18,TRBJ2-1,TGTGCCAGCTCACCTGCGGTGGGCTCCTACAATGAGCAGTTCTTC,CASSPAVGSYNEQFF
once,TRBD2,TRBV7-9,TRBJ2-2,TGTGCCAGCAGCAAGGGACTAGCGGGCACGACGAACACCGGGGAGCTGTTTTTT,CASSKGLAGTTNTGELFF
once,TRBD1,TRBV5-1,TRBJ1-1,TGCGCCAGCAGCGCCCGACAGGGGGCACGCACTGAAGCTTTCTTT,CASSARQGARTEAFF
-,-,TRBV6-5,TRBJ2-3,TGTGCCAGCAGAGGGGGGGCCCGCACAGATACGCAGTATTTT,CASRGGARTDTQYF
-,-,TRBV6-1,TRBJ1-2,TGTGCCAGCAGTGAAACCTTGATGTTAGCTAACTATGGCTACACCTTC,CASSETLMLANYGYTF
-,-,TRBV15,TRBJ2-3,TGTGCCACCAGCAGAGCGCAGTTGGTAACCGATACGCAGTATTTT,CATSRAQLVTDTQYF
once,-,TRBV2,TRBJ1-1,TGTGCCAGCAAGGCGAGGGTAGAAGCTGAAGCTTTCTTT,CASKARVEAEAFF
-,-,TRBV7-2,TRBJ1-1,TGTGCCAGCAGCCGAATAGAGCGCACTGAAGCTTTCTTT,CASSRIERTEAFF
-,-,TRBV7-3,TRBJ1-1,TGTGCCAGCAGCTTGCGACAGAACACTGAAGCTTTCTTT,CASSLRQNTEAFF
few,-,TRBV6-5,TRBJ2-5,TGTGCCAGCAGCCGGGACTGGGCTCAAGAGACCCAGTACTTC,CASSRDWAQETQYF
-,-,TRBV15,TRBJ2-5,TGTGCCACCAGCAGTCTACCCCCTCGGGTTGAGCAGTACTTC,CATSSLPPRVEQYF
-,-,TRBV6-1,TRBJ2-5,TGTGCCAGCAGTGTGGCACCGGGACTGGTTTACTTC,CASSVAPGLVYF
once,TRBD2,TRBV28,TRBJ2-1,TGTGCCAGCAGGGATGGGACTACCCGTAATCTCAATGAGCAGTTCTTC,CASRDGTTRNLNEQFF
-,-,TRBV28,TRBJ2-6,TGTGCCAGCAGCCCCGGGACACATGACTCTGGGGCCAACGTCCTGACTTTC,CASSPGTHDSGANVLTF
-,TRBD2,TRBV6-6,TRBJ2-3,TGTGCCAGCAGTACTAGCGGGAGCTTCCCAGATACGCAGTATTTT,CASSTSGSFPDTQYF
-,-,TRBV5-1,TRBJ1-1,TGCGCCAGCAGCTTGGAGTGGGTTGGGGGAGGGCACACTGAAGCTTTCTTT,CASSLEWVGGGHTEAFF
-,TRBD2,TRBV11-2,TRBJ2-5,TGTGCCAGCAGCTTAGATCTAGCGGGACGGGAGACCCAGTACTTC,CASSLDLAGRETQYF
-,TRBD1,TRBV30,TRBJ1-4,TGTGCCTGGAGGGGAGGTGGGACAGGGTTAACTAATGAAAAACTGTTTTTT,CAWRGGGTGLTNEKLFF
-,-,TRBV2,TRBJ2-2,TGTGCCAGCAACACGAGACTAGTTAGCACCGGGGAGCTGTTTTTT,CASNTRLVSTGELFF
-,TRBD1,TRBV7-3,TRBJ2-1,TGTGCCAGCAGCTCAACAGGGGTTGAGCAGTTCTTC,CASSSTGVEQFF
few,-,TRBV9,TRBJ2-7,TGTGCCAGCAGTGGAGGGATCTCGAGCTCCTACGAGCAGTACTTC,CASSGGISSSYEQYF
-,-,TRBV6-6,TRBJ1-6,TGTGCCAGCTCCCCTAGCACACCCCTCCACTTT,CASSPSTPLHF